One sample yielded the 28 T cell receptor beta chains listed below, sequenced in a study of Ad26.COV2.S vaccination and SARS-CoV-2 variants. Data came from immunoSEQ multiplex PCR; TCRdb stores just in-frame clones and leaves some out. The table has about 680,000 clones, roughly nine tenths seen once. Treatment of the sample: around 19 received Ad26.COV2.S at low or high dose, single or two shots; 5 received placebo; per-sample allocation not given. All samples were drawn on day 63, counting from the first vaccine or placebo injection. Sequences were derived from peripheral blood, sampled in a trial of Ad26.COV2.S vaccine versus placebo. The receptors stem from a person between 18 and 60 years old who received the Ad26.COV2.S COVID-19 vaccine or a placebo.

The chain has TRBV6-5 and TRBJ1-2; D call uncertain. The V end lost 2 bases, the J end lost 8 bases, and 9 bases lay between the germline ends. Germline values: CDR1 MNHEY, CDR2 SVGAGI. This CDR3 is 12 amino acids long. The CDR3: CASSYGVDGYTF. In nucleotides, the CDR3 is TGTGCCAGCAGTTACGGGGTGGACGGCTACACCTTC.

The chain employs TRBV9 and TRBJ2-7; D perhaps matches TRBD1 (5 bases). Germline assignment: CDR1 SGDLS and CDR2 YYNGEE. Trimming took off 0 bases at V and 5 bases at J, with 6 bases between the two ends. This CDR3 is built from 12 residues. CDR3 nucleotides: TGTGCCAGCAGCGTAGAAGGGGACGAGCAGTACTTC. Its protein is CASSVEGDEQYF.

The J gene is TRBJ2-3, the V gene TRBV11-2; 11 positions match TRBD2. This CDR3 comprises 16 residues. Losses at the gene ends were 8 bases for V and 2 bases for J; bases not matched to a gene: 9. Germline V gene lookup returns CDR1 SGHAT and CDR2 FQNNGV. In DNA form, the CDR3 reads TGTGCCAGCTCCTCTAGCGGGGGGTGGTCCACAGATACGCAGTATTTT. Its protein is CASSSSGGWSTDTQYF.

J is TRBJ1-6 and V is TRBV19, with 7 bases fitting TRBD1. Germline V gene data show CDR1 as LNHDA and CDR2 as SQIVND (reference sequence). The CDR3 extends over 14 amino acids. After removal of 3 bases from V and 10 bases from J, the junction contained 6 bases not matched to a gene. Written as DNA, the CDR3 is TGTGCCAGTAGTATTGGACAGGACGGGTCACCCCTCCACTTT. Its translation is CASSIGQDGSPLHF.

The genes are TRBV10-2 and TRBJ2-1; 9 nucleotides line up with TRBD2. The CDR3 has 16 amino acids. Germline values: CDR1 WSHSY, CDR2 SAAADI. V shed 0 bases, J shed 6 bases, and the junction held 6 bases outside the gene matches. In DNA form, the CDR3 reads TGCGCCAGCAGTGAGTCGGGTAGCGGGAGACCCAATGAGCAGTTCTTC. It translates to CASSESGSGRPNEQFF.

This clone was recorded once. V usage is TRBV2 and J usage is TRBJ1-2; D is undetermined. The CDR3 loop spans 12 amino acids. The V gene's germline CDR1 is SNHLY and CDR2 FYNNEI. V lost 4 bases and J 5 bases, leaving 8 bases between the germline ends. In DNA, the CDR3 is TGTGCCAGCAGTGTCGAGAGTTATGGCTACACCTTC. Amino acids: CASSVESYGYTF.

The V call is TRBV7-2, the J call TRBJ2-7; 7 bases fit TRBD2. V shed 10 bases, J shed 3 bases, and the junction held 3 bases outside the gene matches. The CDR3 has 11 residues. The germline CDR1 and CDR2 sequences are SGHTA and FQGNSA. The CDR3 DNA sequence: TGTGCCACTGGGGGGGGCTACGAGCAGTACTTC. It encodes CATGGGYEQYF. Looking up the rest from reference TRBV7-2 and TRBJ2-7 gives the full variable domain: GAGVSQSPSNKVTEKGKDVELRCDPISGHTALYWYRQSLGQGLEFLIYFQGNSAPDKSGLPSDRFSAERTGGSVSTLTIQRTQQEDSAVYLCATGGGYEQYFGPGTRLTVT.

The V and J genes are TRBV7-3 and TRBJ2-1; TRBD1 matches 7 bases. The CDR3 covers 15 residues. V gave up 3 bases and J gave up 5 bases; unmatched junction bases: 7. Germline V gives CDR1 SGHTA, CDR2 FQGTGA. The CDR3 sequence is CASSLETGFDNEQFF. The CDR3 DNA follows: TGTGCCAGCAGCTTGGAGACAGGGTTCGACAATGAGCAGTTCTTC.

J is TRBJ2-3 and V is TRBV5-8; D assignment may be TRBD1 or TRBD2 (5 bases each). The CDR3 runs to 13 residues. Trimming pared 0 bases from V and 5 bases from J, leaving 7 bases between. In germline, CDR1 is SGHTS, CDR2 YDEGEE. The CDR3, as DNA: TGTGCCAGCAGCTTGGGGGACCTAGATACGCAGTATTTT. It codes for CASSLGDLDTQYF.

J is TRBJ2-2 and V is TRBV4-2; D not resolved. This CDR3 is built from 20 residues. V lost 0 bases to trimming and J lost 0 bases, with 20 bases between them. Germline V lookup: CDR1 LGHNA, CDR2 YNFKEQ. The CDR3 DNA sequence: TGTGCCAGCAGCCAAGAGTCTCGCAGACTCTACGCTTCGAACACCGGGGAGCTGTTTTTT. Residues: CASSQESRRLYASNTGELFF.

In its sample, this clone was seen many times. This sample also contains other DNA sequences that code for the same CDR3. This chain uses TRBV18 with TRBJ1-1, with D possibly TRBD1 on 6 matching bases. This CDR3 is 13 amino acids long. Germline values: CDR1 KGHSH, CDR2 LQKENI. Trimming stripped 2 bases from V and 4 bases from J, with 8 bases between. CDR3: CASSPDRTTEAFF. As DNA, the CDR3 is TGTGCCAGCTCACCAGACAGGACCACTGAAGCTTTCTTT.

This rearrangement joins TRBV2 to TRBJ2-3; 9 positions match TRBD2. The germline gives CDR1 SNHLY, CDR2 FYNNEI. The J segment lost 8 bases and the V segment lost 5 bases, leaving 8 bases of the junction unmatched. The CDR3 totals 14 residues. For the CDR3, the DNA is TGTGCCAGCAGTCCTAGCGGGGCACGGGTTACGCAGTATTTT. Residues: CASSPSGARVTQYF.

This clone has ten or more counts. This sequence joins TRBV9 and TRBJ2-3; D possibly corresponds to TRBD2 (5 bases). The CDR3 length is 16 residues. The V gene lost 4 bases and the J gene lost 1 base, with 16 bases spanning the gap. The germline gives CDR1 SGDLS, CDR2 YYNGEE. CDR3: CASSPFGGGGTDTQYF. CDR3 sequence (DNA): TGTGCCAGCAGCCCGTTCGGTGGAGGAGGCACAGATACGCAGTATTTT.

The chain recombines TRBV19 with TRBJ1-4; 7 bases align to TRBD1. Germline trimming cut 5 bases from V and 1 base from J; bases unmatched to any gene: 4. In germline, CDR1 is LNHDA, CDR2 SQIVND (reference sequence). The CDR3 extends over 15 amino acids. The DNA of the CDR3 is TGTGCCAGTAGTTTTCGACAGGGAACTAATGAAAAACTGTTTTTT. Protein: CASSFRQGTNEKLFF.

The chain couples TRBV18 to TRBJ2-5; 7 positions match TRBD1. From germline, CDR1 is KGHSH and CDR2 LQKENI. V was pared by 2 bases and J by 5 bases, with 5 bases of the junction left unmatched. This CDR3 spans 14 amino acids. DNA of the CDR3: TGTGCCAGCTCACCAAAGACAGGGATTGAGACCCAGTACTTC. Translation gives CASSPKTGIETQYF.

V is TRBV2 and J is TRBJ2-1, with TRBD1 identical over 7 bases. CDR1 is SNHLY and CDR2 is FYNNEI in the germline V gene. Unmatched junction bases numbered 2, after V lost 4 bases and J lost 2 bases. The length of the CDR3 is 14 residues. This chain's CDR3 is CASSGDRTYNEQFF. CDR3 coding DNA: TGTGCCAGCAGTGGGGACAGAACCTACAATGAGCAGTTCTTC.

This rearrangement joins TRBV12-5 to TRBJ1-2; 7 nucleotides match TRBD1. Germline V gives CDR1 LGHNT, CDR2 FRNRAP. The length of the CDR3 is 15 residues. J lost 4 bases, V lost 1 base, and 6 bases had no gene match. CDR3 loop: CASGLERDRRYGYTF. CDR3 DNA: TGTGCTAGTGGTTTGGAGCGGGACAGACGCTATGGCTACACCTTC.

The rearrangement uses TRBV4-3 and TRBJ1-1, with a weak D call TRBD1 (5 bases). The CDR3 sequence is 16 residues long. CDR1 is LGHNA and CDR2 is YSLEER in the germline V gene. V was shortened by 0 bases and J by 8 bases, with 19 bases between the two germline ends. CDR3 in amino acids: CASSQDAMGAWGEAFF. DNA for the CDR3: TGCGCCAGCAGCCAAGATGCTATGGGCGCTTGGGGGGAAGCTTTCTTT.

This clone was observed a handful of times. A much larger clone differs by one base, so this may be a read error. At the DNA level, this CDR3 is encoded by other sequences in the same sample as well. The chain links TRBV12-3 or TRBV12-4 to TRBJ2-5; D not resolved. V was trimmed by 5 bases and J by 5 bases, leaving 6 bases between them. The CDR3 is 11 amino acids. CDR3 coding DNA: TGTGCCAGCAGTCTGGGGGAGACCCAGTACTTC. Encoded protein: CASSLGETQYF.

This chain links TRBV18 with TRBJ1-2; D call uncertain. The CDR3 totals 15 residues. V was trimmed by 0 bases and J by 3 bases, leaving 11 bases between them. CDR1 and CDR2 (germline): KGHSH, LQKENI. Written as DNA, the CDR3 is TGTGCCAGCTCACCACCGAGCGGGTCTGACTATGGCTACACCTTC. This encodes CASSPPSGSDYGYTF.

This clone showed up just a few times. The chain joins TRBV19 to TRBJ2-7; 12 bases fit TRBD2. This CDR3 contains 15 residues. V was clipped by 5 bases and J by 0 bases; unmatched bases: 2. Looked up from germline, CDR1 is LNHDA and CDR2 is SQIVND (reference sequence). CDR3 DNA sequence: TGTGCCAGTAGTGCGGGACTAGCGGGCTCCTACGAGCAGTACTTC. This gives the protein CASSAGLAGSYEQYF.

This chain connects TRBV7-2 to TRBJ2-1, with 8 bases identical to TRBD2. This CDR3 region has 16 residues. Germline V lookup: CDR1 SGHTA, CDR2 FQGNSA. V shed 2 bases and J 3 bases; nucleotides not matched to a gene: 6. CDR3 sequence reads: CASSLWTSSFYNEQFF. CDR3 in DNA: TGTGCCAGCAGCTTATGGACTAGCTCGTTCTACAATGAGCAGTTCTTC.

The V gene is TRBV9, the J gene TRBJ1-2, with 8 bases identical to TRBD1. CDR1 is SGDLS, CDR2 YYNGEE, per germline. CDR3 length equals 14 residues. V gave up 1 base and J gave up 5 bases; unmatched junction bases: 4. The CDR3, as DNA: TGTGCCAGCAGCGTAATGGACAGGGCGTATGGCTACACCTTC. Protein sequence: CASSVMDRAYGYTF.

For this clone: This may arise from a read error, as a much more abundant clone is one base away. The chain joins TRBV2 to TRBJ2-1, with D possibly matching TRBD2 (6 bases). Looked up from germline, CDR1 is SNHLY and CDR2 is FYNNEI. Between the trimmed V and J ends, which lost 6 bases and 0 bases, there was a span of 9 bases. There are 14 residues in the CDR3. CDR3 in DNA: TGTGCCAGCAGAGACGGGAGCTCCTACAATGAGCAGTTCTTC. Its protein is CASRDGSSYNEQFF.

The chain uses TRBV4-3 and TRBJ2-3; D might be TRBD2 (6 bases). Germline assignment: CDR1 LGHNA and CDR2 YSLEER. V lost 6 bases and J lost 3, with 16 bases in between. The CDR3 loop spans 15 amino acids. This CDR3 reads CASSFSGGGTDTQYF. Here the CDR3 DNA reads TGCGCCAGCAGTTTTAGTGGGGGAGGTACAGATACGCAGTATTTT.

The gene calls are TRBV7-2 and TRBJ2-7; D might be TRBD1 or TRBD2, each matching 5 bases. V lost 1 base to trimming and J lost 6 bases, with 13 bases between them. The CDR3 contains 14 residues. Looked up from germline, CDR1 is SGHTA and CDR2 is FQGNSA. CDR3 region: CASSLGGSPGEQYF. The CDR3 DNA reads TGTGCCAGCAGCTTAGGGGGGTCCCCAGGCGAGCAGTACTTC.

The rearrangement links TRBV5-6 to TRBJ2-2; possibly TRBD1 for D (5 bases). Germline V gene sequence: CDR1 SGHDT, CDR2 YYEEEE. CDR3 length equals 15 residues. The V and J ends lost 2 bases and 0 bases respectively, with 8 bases between them. CDR3 region: CASSFWTPNTGELFF. Written as DNA, the CDR3 is TGTGCCAGCAGCTTTTGGACACCGAACACCGGGGAGCTGTTTTTT.

The gene calls are TRBV27 and TRBJ2-1, with 12 bases identical to TRBD2. There are 15 residues in the CDR3. Germline CDR1 MNHEY, CDR2 SMNVEV (reference sequence). With V trimmed by 6 bases and J by 9 bases, 9 bases remained unmatched. The CDR3 sequence is CASSVTSGSLGEQFF. CDR3 in DNA: TGTGCCAGCAGCGTGACTAGCGGGAGTTTGGGTGAGCAGTTCTTC.